These 24 T cell receptor beta chains share one sample of origin, sequenced in a study of shared clonotypes between healthy human individuals (dated by TCRdb to 2019 to 2021). Library generation was performed with the immunoSEQ multiplex PCR assay. TCRdb provides this immuneACCESS table in a form limited to in-frame rearrangements. Some clones are lacking; in checked studies, under half of them reflect an unresolved V gene, and why the rest are absent is not known. Present in this sample are 980,000 or so clones, approximately 76% of which were seen just once. Clones ranked in the top ten supply approximately 1.5% of the sample. The sequenced material came from memory CD4+ T cells sorted from blood. Reading the label with the study, this specimen's cell subset or site is: CD45RA-negative fraction. The receptors originated from a man younger than 35 in good health.

This clone was detected a few times. The rearrangement links TRBV10-2 to TRBJ1-1; TRBD1 agrees at 9 bases. Trimming took 7 bases from V and 6 from J; bases not matched to a gene: 9. CDR1 is WSHSY and CDR2 is SAAADI in the germline V gene. The CDR3 spans 14 residues. This CDR3 is CASIRDRVDSEAFF. Written as DNA, the CDR3 is TGCGCCAGCATCAGGGACAGGGTCGACTCTGAAGCTTTCTTT.

The chain carries TRBV5-6 and TRBJ1-1; no firm D call. The ends were cut back, 1 base at V and 1 base at J, with 8 bases in the middle. The germline V gene encodes CDR1 SGHDT and CDR2 YYEEEE. The length of the CDR3 is 14 residues. The CDR3 bases are TGTGCCAGCAGCTTGCCCGTTACGAACACTGAAGCTTTCTTT. It specifies CASSLPVTNTEAFF.

On this clone: This could be a read error, since a much larger clone is one nucleotide away. In DNA, the CDR3 is TGTGCCAGCAGTCCCTACAATGAGCAGTTCTTC. This translates into CASSPYNEQFF. The rearrangement uses TRBV6-1 and TRBJ2-1; D is ambiguous. The germline V and J ends were trimmed by 5 bases and 2 bases, with 1 base remaining between them. The CDR3 loop spans 11 amino acids. CDR1 is MNHNS and CDR2 is SASEGT in the germline V gene.

J is TRBJ2-1 and V is TRBV5-1, with TRBD1 as a possible D gene (6 bases). The CDR3 sequence is 18 residues long. The V end lost 4 bases, the J end lost 4 bases, and 24 bases lay between the germline ends. Per germline, CDR1 SGHRS and CDR2 YFSETQ. DNA of the CDR3: TGCGCCAGCAGCCCGCAACTAAGCGTGAGGGGGTTATACAATGAGCAGTTCTTC. Its protein product is CASSPQLSVRGLYNEQFF.

The rearrangement joins TRBV7-2 to TRBJ2-3, with unresolved D. The CDR3 totals 14 residues. CDR1 is SGHTA, CDR2 FQGNSA, per germline. V was pared by 2 bases and J by 1 base, with 7 bases between. DNA for the CDR3: TGTGCCAGCAGCTTAACGGGCCGCACAGATACGCAGTATTTT. As protein: CASSLTGRTDTQYF.

The chain links TRBV2 to TRBJ2-7; 8 nucleotides align to TRBD2. This CDR3 spans 14 amino acids. Germline lookup yields CDR1 SNHLY and CDR2 FYNNEI. V lost 3 bases to trimming and J lost 4 bases; unmatched junction nucleotides: 5. The CDR3 sequence is CASSEGTRGYEQYF. In nucleotides, the CDR3 is TGTGCCAGCAGTGAGGGGACTAGGGGTTACGAGCAGTACTTC.

Regarding this clone: Other DNA sequences of this sample code for an identical CDR3. The CDR3 DNA is TGTGCCAGTAGTGTCGGTCCCTCCTACGAGCAGTACTTC. It encodes CASSVGPSYEQYF. The chain links TRBV19 to TRBJ2-7; D is unclear. The germline CDR1 and CDR2 sequences are LNHDA and SQIVND (reference sequence). Trimming stripped 5 bases from V and 0 bases from J, with 8 bases between. The CDR3 is 13 residues long.

The rearrangement joins TRBV14 to TRBJ1-1; the match to TRBD1 covers 8 bases. Germline CDR1 SGHDN, CDR2 FVKESK. The CDR3 sequence is 17 residues long. Trimming removed 4 bases from V and 6 bases from J; junction bases left unmatched: 16. CDR3 DNA: TGTGCCAGCAGCCCCAGACAGGGGAGGACGAAAGCCTCTGAAGCTTTCTTT. This encodes CASSPRQGRTKASEAFF.

The gene calls are TRBV29-1 and TRBJ2-2; D uncertain. V was trimmed by 4 bases and J by 0 bases, leaving 9 bases between them. The CDR3 spans 14 residues. The germline V gene has CDR1 SQVTM and CDR2 ANQGSEA. In DNA, the CDR3 is TGCAGCGTTGGTGGGAATGCGAACACCGGGGAGCTGTTTTTT. Amino acid sequence: CSVGGNANTGELFF.

The J gene is TRBJ1-2, the V gene TRBV19; 7 bases are a match to TRBD1. The CDR3 has 14 amino acids. Germline CDR1 LNHDA, CDR2 SQIVND (reference sequence). V shed 6 bases and J 6 bases; nucleotides not matched to a gene: 10. The CDR3 DNA follows: TGTGCCAGTAGGGCGAGAGGAGGGGGCGATGGCTACACCTTC. Translation: CASRARGGGDGYTF. The whole variable domain, remainder taken from reference TRBV19 and TRBJ1-2, is DGGITQSPKYLFRKEGQNVTLSCEQNLNHDAMYWYRQDPGQGLRLIYYSQIVNDFQKGDIAEGYSVSREKKESFPLTVTSAQKNPTAFYLCASRARGGGDGYTFGSGTRLTVV.

This clone was counted between two and nine times. The J gene is TRBJ1-1, the V gene TRBV5-6; maybe TRBD1 (6 bases). There are 14 residues in the CDR3. Germline CDR1 reads SGHDT; CDR2 reads YYEEEE. V was shortened by 4 bases and J by 1 base, with 11 bases between the two germline ends. DNA of the CDR3: TGTGCCAGCAGCAGATCGGACAGGAACACTGAAGCTTTCTTT. Amino acid sequence: CASSRSDRNTEAFF. The complete variable domain, with remaining parts taken from reference TRBV5-6 and TRBJ1-1, reads DAGVTQSPTHLIKTRGQQVTLRCSPKSGHDTVSWYQQALGQGPQFIFQYYEEEERQRGNFPDRFSGHQFPNYSSELNVNALLLGDSALYLCASSRSDRNTEAFFGQGTRLTVV.

V is TRBV4-1 and J is TRBJ2-1; 11 bases line up with TRBD2. The CDR3 runs 14 residues. V shed 8 bases and J 5 bases; nucleotides not matched to a gene: 5. Germline V gene lookup returns CDR1 MGHRA and CDR2 YSYEKL. The CDR3, as DNA: TGCGCCAGCCTAGCGGGGGGTATCAACAATGAGCAGTTCTTC. It codes for CASLAGGINNEQFF.

This clone was observed a few times. The chain couples TRBV15 to TRBJ1-1; 8 bases match TRBD1. CDR1 LNHNV and CDR2 YYDKDF come from the germline V gene (reference sequence). V lost 6 bases, J lost 3 bases, and 6 bases stayed unmatched. This CDR3 region has 14 residues. CDR3 DNA sequence: TGTGCCACCAGGCGGACAGGGAGGGACACTGAAGCTTTCTTT. This gives the protein CATRRTGRDTEAFF.

A single count supports this clone. V and J are TRBV11-1 and TRBJ2-7, with D tentatively TRBD1 or TRBD2 (5 bases each). There are 15 residues in the CDR3. Germline V gene lookup returns CDR1 SGHAT and CDR2 FQDESV (reference sequence). V lost 5 bases and J lost 0, with 14 bases in between. CDR3 coding DNA: TGTGCCAGCAGCGTAACAGCCGGGGCCTCCTACGAGCAGTACTTC. Its translation is CASSVTAGASYEQYF.

This clone was detected once. The chain links TRBV5-6 to TRBJ1-4; D not resolved. CDR3 length equals 15 residues. In germline, CDR1 is SGHDT, CDR2 YYEEEE. V was shortened by 0 bases and J by 4 bases, with 10 bases between the two germline ends. CDR3 DNA: TGTGCCAGCAGCTTGGACGCCCTCCTTAATGAAAAACTGTTTTTT. Its translation is CASSLDALLNEKLFF. Complete variable domain (other parts from reference TRBV5-6 and TRBJ1-4): DAGVTQSPTHLIKTRGQQVTLRCSPKSGHDTVSWYQQALGQGPQFIFQYYEEEERQRGNFPDRFSGHQFPNYSSELNVNALLLGDSALYLCASSLDALLNEKLFFGSGTQLSVL.

This clone was picked up one time. The J gene is TRBJ2-7, the V gene TRBV6-5; perhaps TRBD1 as D (5 bases). The length of the CDR3 is 15 residues. In germline, CDR1 is MNHEY, CDR2 SVGAGI. V lost 0 bases and J lost 2, with 11 bases in between. CDR3 sequence (DNA): TGTGCCAGCAGTTACTCGGCGCAGGGAACCTACGAGCAGTACTTC. Protein: CASSYSAQGTYEQYF.

V is TRBV6-6 and J is TRBJ1-4; the match to TRBD1 covers 8 bases. The CDR3 runs to 15 residues. The V gene end was trimmed by 8 bases and the J gene end by 8 bases; junction bases not matched to a gene: 13. Looked up from germline, CDR1 is MNHNY and CDR2 is SVGAGI (reference sequence). CDR3 amino acids: CASRRLQGDWEKLFF. In DNA, the CDR3 is TGTGCCAGCCGCCGATTACAGGGGGATTGGGAAAAACTGTTTTTT.

CDR3 in amino acids: CASSNGLAVNNEQFF. In DNA, the CDR3 is TGTGCCAGCAGCAACGGACTAGCGGTGAACAATGAGCAGTTCTTC. V usage is TRBV9 and J usage is TRBJ2-1, with TRBD2 identical over 10 bases. Per the germline V gene, CDR1 is SGDLS and CDR2 is YYNGEE. Trimming cost V 4 bases and J 5 bases; bases outside gene matches: 6. CDR3 length: 15 amino acids.

This clone was seen a few times. The chain uses TRBV5-5 and TRBJ1-5; D perhaps matches TRBD1 (6 bases). Trimming left V 0 bases short and J 4 bases short, with 11 bases between. Germline V gene lookup returns CDR1 SGHKS and CDR2 YYEKEE (reference sequence). The CDR3 runs to 15 residues. The CDR3 nucleotides read TGTGCCAGCAGCTTGGGACCTCAGGGGAATCAGCCCCAGCATTTT. Its translation is CASSLGPQGNQPQHF. Full variable domain (missing parts from reference TRBV5-5 and TRBJ1-5): DAGVTQSPTHLIKTRGQQVTLRCSPISGHKSVSWYQQVLGQGPQFIFQYYEKEERGRGNFPDRFSARQFPNYSSELNVNALLLGDSALYLCASSLGPQGNQPQHFGDGTRLSIL.

The genes are TRBV5-4 and TRBJ1-1; TRBD1 agrees at 8 bases. Germline assignment: CDR1 SGHNT and CDR2 YYREEE (reference sequence). With 3 bases clipped from V and 5 bases from J, the junction kept 9 bases outside the gene matches. The CDR3 runs 15 residues. CDR3 nucleotide sequence: TGTGCCAGCAGCTCCGGCGGTACAGGGGGTACTGAAGCTTTCTTT. Translation gives CASSSGGTGGTEAFF.

This clone has at least ten counts. This rearrangement joins TRBV30 to TRBJ2-3; tentative D call: TRBD2 (7 bases). This CDR3 is built from 14 residues. Looked up from germline, CDR1 is GTSNPN and CDR2 is SVGIG (reference sequence). V was trimmed by 5 bases and J by 8 bases, leaving 20 bases between them. This CDR3 is CAWGRGGDPLTQYF. CDR3 coding DNA: TGTGCCTGGGGCCGAGGGGGGGACCCCCTTACGCAGTATTTT.

The chain has TRBV28 and TRBJ1-5; maybe TRBD1 (5 bases). There are 16 residues in the CDR3. Germline V lookup: CDR1 MDHEN, CDR2 SYDVKM. The germline V and J ends were trimmed by 3 bases and 3 bases, with 15 bases remaining between them. CDR3 nucleotides: TGTGCCAGCAGTTTCGGGGGACTGAGTGACAATCAGCCCCAGCATTTT. It specifies CASSFGGLSDNQPQHF.

Worth noting for this clone: In the same sample, other DNA sequences code for this CDR3. The chain uses TRBV7-3 and TRBJ1-1, with a weak D call TRBD1 (6 bases). This CDR3 is 14 amino acids long. Germline V gene lookup returns CDR1 SGHTA and CDR2 FQGTGA. Trimming removed 4 bases from V and 1 base from J, with 10 bases in between. CDR3 region: CASSSTGTNTEAFF. The CDR3 nucleotides read TGTGCCAGCAGCTCAACAGGGACGAACACTGAAGCTTTCTTT.

In this sample, this clone turned up many times. The chain is built from TRBV25-1 and TRBJ1-5, with D maybe TRBD1 (6 bases). Trimming removed 11 bases from V and 7 bases from J, with 24 bases in between. Germline V gives CDR1 MGHDK, CDR2 SYGVNS. The CDR3 has 15 amino acids. As DNA, the CDR3 is TGTGCCCAGTGGATGATGGTACAGGGCGGGCAGCCCCAGCATTTT. As protein: CAQWMMVQGGQPQHF.